The entry that follows covers one T cell receptor (beta chain) sequence. In the authors' methods: Counts of nucleated cells, estimated from reference gene primer amplification, were obtained. Data came from immunoSEQ multiplex PCR; TCRdb stores just in-frame clones and leaves some out. V, J and clone size were drawn from that table, and D and trimming were deduced from the DNA. The data contain approximately 150,000 clones, about 81% of them seen just once; the ten biggest clones take up around 8%. This entry belongs to a study of blood T cell repertoires in COVID-19. Study context: The United States, Italy and Spain provided the acute and convalescent COVID-19 samples. Sources were T cells, B-cell-depleted T cells, or PBMCs; the material itself was cDNA or gDNA.

The receptor's source is a woman in her seventies with acute or convalescent COVID-19. The material sequenced was peripheral blood.

CDR3 protein: CASSIIDTLNTEAFF. The CDR3 DNA reads as TGTGCCAGTAGTATTATAGACACCCTGAACACTGAAGCTTTCTTT. The chain has TRBV19 and TRBJ1-1; D unresolved. Trimming cost V 3 bases and J 0 bases, with 11 bases left between them. Germline CDR1 LNHDA, CDR2 SQIVND (reference sequence). CDR3 length: 15 residues.